This T cell receptor (beta chain) was sequenced during a study of blood T cell repertoires in COVID-19. Study overall: There were acute and convalescent COVID-19 samples, and they came from the United States, Italy and Spain.

The CDR3 is 18 amino acids. Germline trimming cut 5 bases from V and 5 bases from J; bases unmatched to any gene: 12. The germline CDR1 and CDR2 sequences are SGHNT and YENEEA. Measured with immunoSEQ multiplex PCR; TCRdb has only the in-frame clones, and not every one. The sample shows over 120,000 clones, approximately 91% of them seen only once. Sample: peripheral blood. The TCR comes from a man aged 70-80 years with acute or convalescent COVID-19. The chain links TRBV11-3 to TRBJ2-3, with 14 positions matching TRBD2. CDR3 in DNA: TGTGCCAGCAGCCTGAGACCGGGACTAGCGGGAGTAGGAGATACGCAGTATTTT. It specifies CASSLRPGLAGVGDTQYF.